One and the same sample provided the 28 T cell receptor beta chains below, sequenced in a study of T cell responses to AZD1222 COVID-19 vaccine. Sequencing was performed with immunoSEQ multiplex PCR; in TCRdb, only in-frame clones are kept and a portion is missing. Seen here are 150,000 or so clones, under 95% observed once, and the top ten hold 1.5% to 2%. Sample: peripheral blood, taken on day 0 of AZD1222 vaccination. The receptors were sampled from an adult in good health.

This chain joins TRBV10-3 and TRBJ2-7, with 7 bases that match TRBD2. After removal of 6 bases from V and 4 bases from J, the junction contained 15 bases not matched to a gene. The germline V gene encodes CDR1 ENHRY and CDR2 SYGVKD. CDR3 length: 16 amino acids. Written as DNA, the CDR3 is TGTGCCATCAGCGAGCTGGGCGGGAGCAGCTTTTACGAGCAGTACTTC. Its translation: CAISELGGSSFYEQYF.

The rearrangement uses TRBV1 and TRBJ2-1; the D segment call TRBD2 is taken from the table without a DNA check. TRBV1 is labeled a pseudogene. The CDR3 contains 16 residues. In DNA form, the CDR3 reads TGCACCAGCAACGCCACGGGAACTACGGCCTACAATGAGCAGTTCTTC. Translated, it gives CTSNATGTTAYNEQFF.

The count of this clone is one. The chain combines TRBV19 with TRBJ1-4; TRBD1 might be the D (5 bases). The V and J ends lost 4 bases and 7 bases respectively, with 16 bases between them. Germline CDR1 reads LNHDA; CDR2 reads SQIVND (reference sequence). The CDR3 totals 15 residues. In DNA, the CDR3 is TGTGCCAGTAGTAGCCCCTGGGGGAGGGGTGAAAAACTGTTTTTT. This sequence encodes CASSSPWGRGEKLFF.

The chain couples TRBV9 to TRBJ1-5; no definite D call. This CDR3 has 13 amino acids. The germline V gene has CDR1 SGDLS and CDR2 YYNGEE. The V end lost 5 bases, the J end lost 2 bases, and 8 bases lay between the germline ends. The CDR3 loop is CASSQYGNQPQHF. The DNA of the CDR3 is TGTGCCAGCAGTCAATACGGCAATCAGCCCCAGCATTTT.

J is TRBJ2-1 and V is TRBV7-2, with D perhaps matching TRBD2 (5 bases). The length of the CDR3 is 15 residues. Germline CDR1 is SGHTA and CDR2 is FQGNSA. With 7 bases removed from V and 5 bases from J, the gap between germline ends came to 18 bases. The CDR3 spells CASNVAGGFHNEQFF. The CDR3 DNA reads TGTGCCAGCAACGTCGCGGGCGGTTTCCACAATGAGCAGTTCTTC.

The chain links TRBV10-2 to TRBJ2-1, with 7 bases lining up with TRBD1. Germline-derived CDR1 and CDR2 are WSHSY and SAAADI. V lost 1 base and J lost 12; bases outside the gene matches: 18. The CDR3 has 17 residues. Here the CDR3 DNA reads TGCGCCAGCAGTGAGTGGGTTCCCGGGACAGCCAAGGTCGCGCAGTTCTTC. It codes for CASSEWVPGTAKVAQFF.

This sequence joins TRBV4-2 and TRBJ2-7; D not resolved. With 0 bases removed from V and 1 base from J, the gap between germline ends came to 7 bases. The CDR3 has 14 amino acids. Per germline, CDR1 LGHNA and CDR2 YNFKEQ. The CDR3 DNA reads as TGTGCCAGCAGCCAAGATGACGGATCCTACGAGCAGTACTTC. It codes for CASSQDDGSYEQYF.

This clone was seen a single time. One end of the junction fails to match germline, which may point to a read error. The chain employs TRBV5-6 and TRBJ1-2; D not resolved. There are 14 residues in the CDR3. Germline CDR1 SGHDT, CDR2 YYEEEE. CDR3 nucleotide sequence: TGTGCCAGCAGCTTGCTCGGCAGTAACTCTGGCTACACCTTC. This translates into CASSLLGSNSGYTF.

The V call is TRBV11-2, the J call TRBJ1-5; TRBD1 agrees at 8 bases. CDR1 is SGHAT and CDR2 is FQNNGV in the germline V gene. V was clipped by 3 bases and J by 5 bases; unmatched bases: 6. The CDR3 consists of 15 residues. The chain's CDR3 is CASSLGTGGYQPQHF. In DNA form, the CDR3 reads TGTGCCAGCAGCTTGGGGACAGGAGGGTATCAGCCCCAGCATTTT.

This chain links TRBV9 with TRBJ2-6; the match to TRBD1 covers 11 bases. Germline CDR1 and CDR2: SGDLS and YYNGEE. CDR3 length: 19 amino acids. The trim removed 3 bases at V and 2 bases at J, leaving 10 bases unmatched. The CDR3: CASSAQGQGAIAGANVLTF. DNA for the CDR3: TGTGCCAGCAGCGCCCAAGGACAGGGGGCAATAGCTGGGGCCAACGTCCTGACTTTC.

V and J are TRBV18 and TRBJ2-3; D is ambiguous. V dropped 4 bases and J dropped 0 bases, with 5 bases sitting between them. CDR3 length: 13 amino acids. Germline V gives CDR1 KGHSH, CDR2 LQKENI. CDR3 sequence (DNA): TGTGCCAGCTCACAGGGAAGCACAGATACGCAGTATTTT. This codes for CASSQGSTDTQYF.

This clone has more than one count but fewer than ten. The V call is TRBV7-2, the J call TRBJ2-5, with TRBD2 matching 15 bases. After removal of 4 bases from V and 5 bases from J, the junction contained 14 bases not matched to a gene. Germline V gives CDR1 SGHTA, CDR2 FQGNSA. The CDR3 totals 19 residues. The CDR3 nucleotides read TGTGCCAGCAGCTCCCGTGGCGGGACTAGCGGGGGGCGGGGGGAGACCCAGTACTTC. Protein product: CASSSRGGTSGGRGETQYF.

The chain recombines TRBV27 with TRBJ2-7, with 8 bases lining up with TRBD1. Germline CDR1 MNHEY, CDR2 SMNVEV (reference sequence). There are 14 residues in the CDR3. With 5 bases clipped from V and 9 bases from J, the junction kept 12 bases outside the gene matches. The CDR3, as DNA: TGTGCCAGCAGTGCACAGGGGGAACCCCGTCGGCAGTACTTC. Translated: CASSAQGEPRRQYF.

This clone was recorded only once. V is TRBV7-9 and J is TRBJ2-1, with 10 bases identical to TRBD1. This CDR3 is 11 amino acids long. The trim removed 4 bases at V and 15 bases at J, leaving 3 bases unmatched. Germline V gene data show CDR1 as SEHNR and CDR2 as FQNEAQ (reference sequence). The CDR3 region is CASSSGTGVFF. In nucleotides, the CDR3 is TGTGCCAGCAGCTCCGGGACAGGGGTGTTCTTC.

This sequence joins TRBV4-1 and TRBJ2-7, with a possible D match to TRBD1 (5 bases). V was pared by 4 bases and J by 0 bases, with 25 bases between. Germline CDR1 is MGHRA and CDR2 is YSYEKL. The CDR3 is made up of 19 amino acids. The CDR3 DNA sequence: TGCGCCAGCAGCCTTCTACGTATCTTGGGGCGCCAAAGCTCCTACGAGCAGTACTTC. Encoded protein: CASSLLRILGRQSSYEQYF.

The gene calls are TRBV2 and TRBJ1-5; TRBD1 is a possible D gene (5 bases). The CDR3 contains 15 residues. V dropped 5 bases and J dropped 2 bases, with 13 bases sitting between them. Germline V gene lookup returns CDR1 SNHLY and CDR2 FYNNEI. The CDR3 sequence: CASSLGGMGNQPQHF. Written as DNA, the CDR3 is TGTGCCAGCAGTTTGGGGGGGATGGGCAATCAGCCCCAGCATTTT. Complete variable domain (other parts from reference TRBV2 and TRBJ1-5): EPEVTQTPSHQVTQMGQEVILRCVPISNHLYFYWYRQILGQKVEFLVSFYNNEISEKSEIFDDQFSVERPDGSNFTLKIRSTKLEDSAMYFCASSLGGMGNQPQHFGDGTRLSIL.

This rearrangement joins TRBV2 to TRBJ2-6; D is perhaps TRBD1 or TRBD2 (5 bases each). The CDR3 spans 16 residues. Germline V gene data show CDR1 as SNHLY and CDR2 as FYNNEI. Trimming left V 6 bases short and J 0 bases short, with 12 bases between. This CDR3 reads CASREGLGSGANVLTF. The CDR3 nucleotides are TGTGCCAGCAGAGAGGGGTTAGGCTCTGGGGCCAACGTCCTGACTTTC.

This chain links TRBV3-1 (or the pseudogene TRBV3-2) with TRBJ2-2, with 7 bases fitting TRBD1. Germline-derived CDR1 and CDR2 are LGHDT and YNNKEL (reference sequence). The V gene end was trimmed by 4 bases and the J gene end by 1 base; junction bases not matched to a gene: 3. The CDR3 covers 15 residues. This CDR3 reads CASSPWTGNTGELFF. The CDR3 DNA follows: TGTGCCAGCAGCCCTTGGACAGGGAACACCGGGGAGCTGTTTTTT.

This chain joins TRBV11-3 and TRBJ2-1; D might be TRBD1 (6 bases). V gave up 5 bases and J gave up 15 bases, with 17 bases separating them. CDR1 SGHNT and CDR2 YENEEA come from the germline V gene. This CDR3 is built from 12 residues. CDR3 sequence: CASSPGPRGLFF. CDR3 coding DNA: TGTGCCAGCAGCCCGGGGCCCAGGGGTCTGTTCTTC.

The gene calls are TRBV4-2 and TRBJ2-1, with D maybe TRBD2 (5 bases). The CDR3 totals 12 residues. The V end was cut by 1 base, the J end by 10 bases, with 8 bases between. Germline V gene sequence: CDR1 LGHNA, CDR2 YNFKEQ. The CDR3 coding sequence is TGTGCCAGCAGCCAAGTCCGCGGGGAGCAGTTCTTC. Encoded protein: CASSQVRGEQFF.

This chain links TRBV2 with TRBJ2-5; TRBD1 agrees at 11 bases. Germline lookup yields CDR1 SNHLY and CDR2 FYNNEI. After removal of 2 bases from V and 4 bases from J, the junction contained 3 bases not matched to a gene. The CDR3 contains 15 residues. The CDR3 region has the DNA TGTGCCAGCAGTGAACAGGGACAGGGGGGAGAGACCCAGTACTTC. Translation: CASSEQGQGGETQYF.

J is TRBJ2-3 and V is TRBV2; 11 bases align to TRBD2. Germline V gene data show CDR1 as SNHLY and CDR2 as FYNNEI. V was pared by 8 bases and J by 4 bases, with 17 bases of the junction left unmatched. The CDR3 sequence is 18 residues long. The CDR3 protein is CASGGKGLAGGPADTQYF. CDR3 nucleotides: TGTGCCAGCGGGGGAAAAGGTTTAGCGGGAGGGCCTGCAGATACGCAGTATTTT.

The V call is TRBV5-6, the J call TRBJ1-6, with D possibly being TRBD1 (5 bases). Trimming cost V 0 bases and J 0 bases, with 10 bases left between them. Germline V lookup: CDR1 SGHDT, CDR2 YYEEEE. The CDR3 spans 17 residues. The CDR3 loop is CASSLGTLSSYNSPLHF. The CDR3 bases are TGTGCCAGCAGCTTGGGGACACTAAGCTCCTATAATTCACCCCTCCACTTT.

This sequence joins TRBV2 and TRBJ2-3; 9 nucleotides align to TRBD2. The V gene end was trimmed by 7 bases and the J gene end by 4 bases; junction bases not matched to a gene: 9. CDR3 length equals 15 residues. Germline V CDR1 and CDR2: SNHLY, FYNNEI. The CDR3 DNA reads TGTGCCAGCACCTATAGGCTAGCGGGGTCAGATACGCAGTATTTT. This gives the protein CASTYRLAGSDTQYF.

CDR3 protein: CASSPGRGAGANVLTF. The CDR3 DNA reads TGTGCCAGCAGCCCAGGGAGGGGCGCTGGGGCCAACGTCCTGACTTTC. The chain joins TRBV7-6 to TRBJ2-6, with 7 bases identical to TRBD2. Germline V gene sequence: CDR1 SGHVS, CDR2 FNYEAQ. V was pared by 5 bases and J by 2 bases, with 6 bases of the junction left unmatched. The CDR3 is 16 amino acids. The entire variable domain, with the rest obtained from reference TRBV7-6 and TRBJ2-6, is as follows: GAGVSQSPRYKVTKRGQDVALRCDPISGHVSLYWYRQALGQGPEFLTYFNYEAQQDKSGLPNDRFSAERPEGSISTLTIQRTEQRDSAMYRCASSPGRGAGANVLTFGAGSRLTVL.

The chain employs TRBV7-2 and TRBJ1-3; D not certain. Trimming removed 1 base from V and 0 bases from J, with 7 bases in between. Germline CDR1 SGHTA, CDR2 FQGNSA. There are 15 residues in the CDR3. The CDR3 DNA reads TGTGCCAGCAGCTTAGGGCAGAGCTCTGGAAACACCATATATTTT. This translates into CASSLGQSSGNTIYF.

V is TRBV9 and J is TRBJ1-2; D is ambiguous. The V gene's germline CDR1 is SGDLS and CDR2 YYNGEE. The V end was cut by 3 bases, the J end by 4 bases, with 10 bases between. The CDR3 consists of 13 residues. The CDR3 region is CASSDVTSYGYTF. CDR3 nucleotide sequence: TGTGCCAGCAGCGACGTGACTTCCTATGGCTACACCTTC. The full variable domain, completed using reference TRBV9 and TRBJ1-2, is DSGVTQTPKHLITATGQRVTLRCSPRSGDLSVYWYQQSLDQGLQFLIQYYNGEERAKGNILERFSAQQFPDLHSELNLSSLELGDSALYFCASSDVTSYGYTFGSGTRLTVV.

The CDR3 bases are TGTGCCAGCAGCCTCCTGGACAATGAGCAGTTCTTC. Residues: CASSLLDNEQFF. The chain links TRBV9 to TRBJ2-1, with unresolved D. Germline CDR1 SGDLS, CDR2 YYNGEE. V shed 4 bases and J shed 5 bases, with 7 bases lying between them. The CDR3 runs 12 residues.